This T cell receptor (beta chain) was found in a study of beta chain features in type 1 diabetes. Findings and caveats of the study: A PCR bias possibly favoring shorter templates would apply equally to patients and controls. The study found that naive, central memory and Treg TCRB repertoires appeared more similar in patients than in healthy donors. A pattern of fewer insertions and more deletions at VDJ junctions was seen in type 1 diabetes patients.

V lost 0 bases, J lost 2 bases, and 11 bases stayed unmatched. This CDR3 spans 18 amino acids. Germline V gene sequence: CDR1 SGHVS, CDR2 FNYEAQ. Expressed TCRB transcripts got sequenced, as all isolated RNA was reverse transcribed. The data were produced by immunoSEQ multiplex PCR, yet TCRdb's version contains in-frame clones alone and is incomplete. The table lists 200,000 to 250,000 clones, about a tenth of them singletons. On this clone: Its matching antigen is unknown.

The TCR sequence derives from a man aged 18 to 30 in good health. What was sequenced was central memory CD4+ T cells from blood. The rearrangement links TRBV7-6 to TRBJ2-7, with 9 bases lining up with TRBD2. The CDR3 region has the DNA TGTGCCAGCAGCTTAGCCAGCGGAAGGCTAGCGGGGACCTACGAGCAGTACTTC. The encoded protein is CASSLASGRLAGTYEQYF.